This T cell receptor beta chain originates from a study of neoadjuvant anti-PD-1 for oral cavity cancer. The count of this clone is one. Sample time point: after neoadjuvant nivolumab, at surgical resection. Patients had HPV-negative, locally advanced oral cavity squamous cell carcinoma. The method was immunoSEQ multiplex PCR; TCRdb's version includes in-frame clones alone and lacks a portion of them. In the table there are 55,000 to 75,000 clones, around 85% of which are singletons. Per the germline V gene, CDR1 is SGHTA and CDR2 is FQGNSA. The CDR3 runs to 15 residues. V trimming: 3 bases; J trimming: 5 bases; junction bases outside the gene matches: 9.

Sequenced here: PBMCs, sampled after nivolumab (anti-PD-1) treatment. The chain uses TRBV7-2 and TRBJ1-2; 7 positions match TRBD1. The sequence was obtained from a person between 40 and 85 years old with oral cavity squamous cell carcinoma. The CDR3 nucleotides are TGTGCCAGCAGCTTTTCCGGGACAGATCCGTATGGCTACACCTTC. Translation gives CASSFSGTDPYGYTF.